These 22 T cell receptor beta chains were sequenced from one sample in a study of identical twins. MiXCR, applied by TCRdb to the 5' RACE reads, yields one record per CDR3 protein. The sample includes roughly 690,000 distinct CDR3 sequences, around 6.1% seen only once; the top ten take about 2%. Material: naive T cells sorted from blood. Source of these receptors: a young man in good health.

This clonotype was recorded at least ten times. This rearrangement joins TRBV5-1 to TRBJ1-2; tentatively, D is TRBD1 (5 bases). Trimming pared 3 bases from V and 6 bases from J, leaving 12 bases between. The germline CDR1 and CDR2 sequences are SGHRS and YFSETQ. This CDR3 contains 13 residues. The CDR3 coding sequence is TGCGCCAGCAGCTCCCTAGCAGGGAATGGCTACACCTTC. Translating it yields CASSSLAGNGYTF.

This clonotype was picked up many times. The chain links TRBV29-1 to TRBJ2-2; TRBD2 aligns across 10 bases. The V segment lost 4 bases and the J segment 6 bases; nucleotides outside the gene matches: 5. Looked up from germline, CDR1 is SQVTM and CDR2 is ANQGSEA. The CDR3 covers 14 residues. The CDR3 DNA reads TGCAGCGTTGTTCCTAGCGGGAGCCCCGGGGAGCTGTTTTTT. Translated: CSVVPSGSPGELFF.

This clonotype was seen repeatedly, ten times or more. The genes are TRBV20-1 and TRBJ1-1; a possible D gene is TRBD1 (5 bases). CDR3 length: 13 amino acids. Trimming shortened V by 6 bases and J by 1 base, and 12 bases separated the two germline ends. Per germline, CDR1 DFQATT and CDR2 SNEGSKA (reference sequence). CDR3 in amino acids: CSATTGSNTEAFF. The CDR3, as DNA: TGCAGTGCGACTACAGGATCGAACACTGAAGCTTTCTTT.

This clonotype was detected a few times. This sequence joins TRBV3-1 and TRBJ2-2; 8 bases agree with TRBD1. There are 18 residues in the CDR3. Germline CDR1 is LGHDT and CDR2 is YNNKEL (reference sequence). The V gene end was trimmed by 4 bases and the J gene end by 2 bases; junction bases not matched to a gene: 12. The chain's CDR3 is CASSPYRDRRTNTGELFF. CDR3 nucleotides: TGTGCCAGCAGCCCCTACCGGGACAGGAGGACCAACACCGGGGAGCTGTTTTTT.

This clonotype was detected only a few times. The rearrangement joins TRBV6-2 or TRBV6-3 to TRBJ2-7, with TRBD1 matching 10 bases. Germline-derived CDR1 and CDR2 are MNHEY and SVGEGT. The CDR3 extends over 15 amino acids. The V and J ends lost 2 bases and 4 bases, in that order; junction bases with no gene match: 5. The CDR3 DNA sequence: TGTGCCAGCAGTTACCACTCGGGACAGGGGTACGAGCAGTACTTC. Protein product: CASSYHSGQGYEQYF.

In this sample, this clonotype turned up many times. The rearrangement uses TRBV6-2 or TRBV6-3 and TRBJ2-1, with 7 bases lining up with TRBD1. CDR1 is MNHEY and CDR2 is SVGEGT in the germline V gene. The CDR3 has 17 amino acids. V shed 10 bases and J 3 bases; nucleotides not matched to a gene: 18. The CDR3 nucleotides are TGTGCCACCCGAGAGAATGGGCTCCGGGACAGCTACAATGAGCAGTTCTTC. Amino acids: CATRENGLRDSYNEQFF.

At least ten counts were recorded for this clonotype. V usage is TRBV5-5 and J usage is TRBJ2-7; 10 bases align to TRBD1. This CDR3 spans 15 amino acids. Germline values: CDR1 SGHKS, CDR2 YYEKEE (reference sequence). V was pared by 2 bases and J by 2 bases, with 4 bases of the junction left unmatched. The CDR3 coding sequence is TGTGCCAGCAGCTTCGGACAGGGGGTAGCCTACGAGCAGTACTTC. Its protein is CASSFGQGVAYEQYF.

This clonotype was detected ten times or more. V usage is TRBV7-8 and J usage is TRBJ2-5; no clear D. Germline CDR1 SGHVS, CDR2 FQNEAQ. CDR3 length equals 13 residues. Trimming left V 3 bases short and J 1 base short, with 6 bases between. CDR3 in DNA: TGTGCCAGCAGCTTTACTGGCCAAGAGACCCAGTACTTC. It translates to CASSFTGQETQYF. Filled out from reference TRBV7-8 and TRBJ2-5, the complete variable domain reads GAGVSQSPRYKVAKRGQDVALRCDPISGHVSLFWYQQALGQGPEFLTYFQNEAQLDKSGLPSDRFFAERPEGSVSTLKIQRTQQEDSAVYLCASSFTGQETQYFGPGTRLLVL.

This clonotype was counted many times. The chain employs TRBV25-1 and TRBJ1-1; D gene ambiguous. The germline CDR1 and CDR2 sequences are MGHDK and SYGVNS. V was clipped by 1 base and J by 5 bases, with 8 bases between them. The CDR3 covers 13 residues. The CDR3 nucleotides read TGTGCCAGCAGTGAATTAAGGAGGACTGAAGCTTTCTTT. Protein: CASSELRRTEAFF.

This clonotype has at least ten counts. CDR3 region: CASSFPGGTNTEAFF. DNA of the CDR3: TGCGCCAGCAGCTTCCCGGGGGGAACGAACACTGAAGCTTTCTTT. The chain has TRBV5-1 and TRBJ1-1, with D possibly matching TRBD1 (5 bases). Per germline, CDR1 SGHRS and CDR2 YFSETQ. Trimming took off 2 bases at V and 1 base at J, with 12 bases between the two ends. The CDR3 covers 15 residues.

The rearrangement joins TRBV20-1 to TRBJ2-7; D unresolved. Trimming took 4 bases from V and 2 from J, leaving 15 bases between them. This CDR3 is 14 amino acids long. Per germline, CDR1 DFQATT and CDR2 SNEGSKA (reference sequence). The CDR3 is CSATHYLGTYEQYF. CDR3 in DNA: TGCAGTGCTACTCATTATCTGGGTACCTACGAGCAGTACTTC.

The chain joins TRBV5-1 to TRBJ2-5; 9 positions match TRBD1. This CDR3 has 15 amino acids. J gave up 4 bases and V 4 bases, and 8 bases lay outside the gene matches. Germline V gene data show CDR1 as SGHRS and CDR2 as YFSETQ. In DNA, the CDR3 is TGCGCCAGCAGCACCGACAGGGGGAATTTAGAGACCCAGTACTTC. It specifies CASSTDRGNLETQYF.

This clonotype was seen many times. The chain is built from TRBV12-3 or TRBV12-4 and TRBJ2-5, with 8 bases aligning to TRBD1. J lost 4 bases, V lost 6 bases, and 7 bases had no gene match. The length of the CDR3 is 14 residues. The CDR3 loop reads CASRLQGGVETQYF. In DNA form, the CDR3 reads TGTGCCAGCAGGTTACAGGGGGGCGTAGAGACCCAGTACTTC.

The chain employs TRBV15 and TRBJ2-7; 8 nucleotides agree with TRBD2. Trimming at V came to 7 bases and at J to 3 bases, leaving 8 bases not matched to a gene. The CDR3 is 14 amino acids. Germline V gene sequence: CDR1 LNHNV, CDR2 YYDKDF (reference sequence). CDR3 nucleotides: TGTGCCACCAAAGCGGGAGCTGCTCTCTACGAGCAGTACTTC. Translating it yields CATKAGAALYEQYF.

This clonotype was seen more than once but under ten times. The chain couples TRBV12-3 or TRBV12-4 to TRBJ2-5; TRBD2 agrees at 8 bases. V dropped 10 bases and J dropped 4; count of bases not matched to a gene: 14. The CDR3 spans 15 residues. The CDR3 nucleotides are TGTGCCACCCGGGGGGGTCAGGGGTGGGGAGAGACCCAGTACTTC. As protein: CATRGGQGWGETQYF.

This clonotype was detected many times. The rearrangement joins TRBV12-3 or TRBV12-4 to TRBJ2-1, with TRBD1 matching over 9 bases. Germline trimming cut 1 base from V and 9 bases from J; bases unmatched to any gene: 4. The CDR3 is made up of 14 amino acids. The CDR3 sequence is CASSLGQGVGEQFF. The DNA of the CDR3 is TGTGCCAGCAGTTTAGGACAGGGGGTAGGTGAGCAGTTCTTC.

The CDR3 coding sequence is TGTGCCAGCAGCTTATCACAGGCGGGCACAGATACGCAGTATTTT. Translated: CASSLSQAGTDTQYF. The rearrangement links TRBV7-9 to TRBJ2-3; weak D call: TRBD1 (5 bases). The length of the CDR3 is 15 residues. From germline, CDR1 is SEHNR and CDR2 FQNEAQ (reference sequence). Deletions cut 2 bases from V and 1 base from J, with 10 bases between.

The rearrangement uses TRBV28 and TRBJ1-1; no firm D call. The CDR3 is 14 residues long. Trimming removed 6 bases from V and 0 bases from J, with 11 bases in between. Per the germline V gene, CDR1 is MDHEN and CDR2 is SYDVKM. The CDR3 region is CASRMKLLNTEAFF. Written as DNA, the CDR3 is TGTGCCAGCAGGATGAAGCTGTTGAACACTGAAGCTTTCTTT.

This chain connects TRBV7-9 to TRBJ1-4; D ambiguous. The CDR3 sequence is 14 residues long. Germline CDR1 SEHNR, CDR2 FQNEAQ (reference sequence). The ends were cut back, 5 bases at V and 5 bases at J, with 12 bases in the middle. The CDR3 is CASSVDGENEKLFF. CDR3 sequence (DNA): TGTGCCAGCAGCGTAGACGGGGAGAATGAAAAACTGTTTTTT.

The chain has TRBV20-1 and TRBJ1-1; D perhaps matches TRBD1 (6 bases). This CDR3 comprises 13 residues. Between the trimmed V and J ends, which lost 0 bases and 4 bases, there was a span of 9 bases. Germline V gives CDR1 DFQATT, CDR2 SNEGSKA (reference sequence). The CDR3 protein is CSARDQGSTEAFF. In DNA, the CDR3 is TGCAGTGCTAGAGATCAGGGGAGCACTGAAGCTTTCTTT.

This clonotype was counted between two and nine times. The chain uses TRBV5-1 and TRBJ1-2; weak D call: TRBD1 (5 bases). The CDR3 spans 10 residues. Trimming stripped 8 bases from V and 3 bases from J, with 5 bases between. Per germline, CDR1 SGHRS and CDR2 YFSETQ. Written as DNA, the CDR3 is TGCGCCAGGGGACACTATGGCTACACCTTC. It is translated as CARGHYGYTF.

There are many counts of this clonotype. This chain's CDR3 is CSARGGQGGGNIQYF. The CDR3 DNA reads TGCAGTGCTAGAGGTGGACAGGGGGGTGGAAACATTCAGTACTTC. This chain uses TRBV20-1 with TRBJ2-4; 10 bases map to TRBD1. Looked up from germline, CDR1 is DFQATT and CDR2 is SNEGSKA (reference sequence). The junction had 6 bases not matched to a gene; V was cut back by 1 base and J by 6 bases. The CDR3 covers 15 residues.